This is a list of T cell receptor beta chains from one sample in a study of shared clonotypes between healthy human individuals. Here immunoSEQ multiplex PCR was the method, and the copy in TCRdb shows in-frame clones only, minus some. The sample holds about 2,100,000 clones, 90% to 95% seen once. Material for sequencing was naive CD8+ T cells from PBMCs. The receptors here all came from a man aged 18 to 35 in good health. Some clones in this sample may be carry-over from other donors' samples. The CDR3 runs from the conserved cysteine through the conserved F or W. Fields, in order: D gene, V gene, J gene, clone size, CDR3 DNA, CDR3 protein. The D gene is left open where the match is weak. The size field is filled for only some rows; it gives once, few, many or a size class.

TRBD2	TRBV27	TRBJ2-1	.	TGTGCCAGCAGTTCCCTGGGACTAGCGGGGGTATCCCGGGACAATGAGCAGTTCTTC	CASSSLGLAGVSRDNEQFF
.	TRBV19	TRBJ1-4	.	TGTGCCAGTCTCCCGAGGTCGGGCAATGAAAAACTGTTTTTT	CASLPRSGNEKLFF
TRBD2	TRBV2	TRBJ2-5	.	TGTGCCAGCAGTGAAGCCACTATTAGCGGGATGGGGCAAGAGACCCAGTACTTC	CASSEATISGMGQETQYF
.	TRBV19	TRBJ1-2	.	TGTGCCAGTAGTATTCTAGAGTGGACGGTTCGGGATGGCTACACCTTC	CASSILEWTVRDGYTF
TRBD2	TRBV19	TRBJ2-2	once	TGTGCCAGTACCCCGGGACTAGCGGGAGCATTGGCCGGGGAGCTGTTTTTT	CASTPGLAGALAGELFF
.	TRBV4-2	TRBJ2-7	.	TGTGCCAGCAGCCAAGTGAGCGGGCCGGGTTACGAGCAGTACTTC	CASSQVSGPGYEQYF
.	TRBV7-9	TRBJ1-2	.	TGTGCCAGCAGCTTTGGAGTTAGGGACTTAAGGGGCTACACCTTC	CASSFGVRDLRGYTF
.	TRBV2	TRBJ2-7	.	TGTGCCAGCAGGAACCCCGGGCTAGCCCAGCACGAGCAGTACTTC	CASRNPGLAQHEQYF
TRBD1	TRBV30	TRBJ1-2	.	TGTGCCTGGAGTGGTCCCGGGACAGGGTTTAACTATGGCTACACCTTC	CAWSGPGTGFNYGYTF
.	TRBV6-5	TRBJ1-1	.	TGTGCCAGCAGTTACTCTGAGGGGGGCGAAGCTTTCTTT	CASSYSEGGEAFF
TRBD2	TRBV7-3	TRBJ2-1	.	TGTGCCAGCAGCTCGGGACTAGCGGCCTACAATGAGCAGTTCTTC	CASSSGLAAYNEQFF
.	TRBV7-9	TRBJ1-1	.	.	CASSVGPGGIRTEAFF
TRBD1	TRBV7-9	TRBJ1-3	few	TGTGCCAGCAGCCCTATGGACAGGCCCCGTGTCACCATATATTTT	CASSPMDRPRVTIYF
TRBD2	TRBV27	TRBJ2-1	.	TGTGCCAGCAGTTCTATTTGGACTAGCGGGATTACCGATGAGCAGTTCTTC	CASSSIWTSGITDEQFF
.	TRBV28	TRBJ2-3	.	TGTGCCAGCAGTTCAGACAGAGCTAGCACAGATACGCAGTATTTT	CASSSDRASTDTQYF
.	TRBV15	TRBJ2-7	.	TGTGCCACCAGCAGAGAAACGACGGCGTCCTACGAGCAGTACTTC	CATSRETTASYEQYF
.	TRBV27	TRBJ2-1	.	TGTGCCAGCGGGGGTAGTCATTGGCAGTTCTTC	CASGGSHWQFF
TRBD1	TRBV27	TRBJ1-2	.	TGTGCCAGCATGGAAACAGGGGAGAACTATGGCTACACCTTC	CASMETGENYGYTF
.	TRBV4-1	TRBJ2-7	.	TGCGCCAGCAGCCAAGTGCACAACTACGAGCAGTACTTC	CASSQVHNYEQYF
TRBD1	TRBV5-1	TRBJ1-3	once	TGCGCCAGCAGCTTGACAGGGGGTGACACCATATATTTT	CASSLTGGDTIYF
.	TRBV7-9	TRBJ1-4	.	TGTGCCAGCAGCTTACCTAGACAGCCAACTAATGAAAAACTGTTTTTT	CASSLPRQPTNEKLFF
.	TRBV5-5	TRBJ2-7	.	TGTGCCAGCAGCCCCGCGGACTACGATGCCTACGAGCAGTACTTC	CASSPADYDAYEQYF
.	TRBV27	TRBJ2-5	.	TGTGCCAGCTCCGACGGGACTCAGCTCTCAGAGACCCAGTACTTC	CASSDGTQLSETQYF
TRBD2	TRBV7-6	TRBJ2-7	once	TGTGCCAGCAGCTCGGGACTAGCGGGCTACGAGCAGTACTTC	CASSSGLAGYEQYF
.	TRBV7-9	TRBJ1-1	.	TGTGCCAGCAGCCCTAAGACAGCCCCTGAAGCTTTCTTT	CASSPKTAPEAFF
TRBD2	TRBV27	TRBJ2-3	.	TGTGCCAGCAGCCCTTCAGCGGGAGAGGACCCAGATACGCAGTATTTT	CASSPSAGEDPDTQYF
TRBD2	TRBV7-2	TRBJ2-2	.	TGTGCCAGCAGCACGAGGCGGGGGGCGAGCGGGGAGCTGTTTTTT	CASSTRRGASGELFF
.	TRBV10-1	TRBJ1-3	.	TGCGCCAGCAGTGACCCTGGAAACACCATATATTTT	CASSDPGNTIYF
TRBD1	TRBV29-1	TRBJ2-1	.	TGCAGCGTTGGTATCCTGGACAGGGTATCCTACAATGAGCAGTTCTTC	CSVGILDRVSYNEQFF
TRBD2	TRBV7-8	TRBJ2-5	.	TGTGCCAGCAGCCCAGGACTAGCGGGAGAGACCCAGTACTTC	CASSPGLAGETQYF
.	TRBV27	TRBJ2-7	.	TGTGCCAGCTACCCCTCTCGCTCAGGAACAACCTACGAGCAGTACTTC	CASYPSRSGTTYEQYF
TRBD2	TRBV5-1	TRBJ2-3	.	TGCGCCAGCAGCTTGGGGGAGGGGCTCACAGATACGCAGTATTTT	CASSLGEGLTDTQYF
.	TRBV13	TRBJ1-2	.	TGTGCCAGCAGCTCCCAGGCGGAGGGGGTAGGTGGCTACACCTTC	CASSSQAEGVGGYTF
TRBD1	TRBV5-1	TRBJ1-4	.	TGCGCCAGCAGCCAGAAGCGGGGGACAGCTGAAAAACTGTTTTTT	CASSQKRGTAEKLFF
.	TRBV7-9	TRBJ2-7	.	TGTGCCAGCAGCCCCGGGGGCCCCTACGAGCAGTACTTC	CASSPGGPYEQYF
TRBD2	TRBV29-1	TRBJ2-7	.	TGCAGCGTTGTCCCGGGAGGGTTAAACTACGAGCAGTACTTC	CSVVPGGLNYEQYF
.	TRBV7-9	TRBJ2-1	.	TGTGCCAGCAGCTGGGAGTTGGGGTACAATGAGCAGTTCTTC	CASSWELGYNEQFF
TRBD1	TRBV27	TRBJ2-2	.	TGTGCCAGCAGTTCATCACCCATAGGGGGCGAAGACACCGGGGAGCTGTTTTTT	CASSSSPIGGEDTGELFF
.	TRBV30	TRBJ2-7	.	TGTGCCTGGAGAACAGGGAGCTCCTACGAGCAGTACTTC	CAWRTGSSYEQYF
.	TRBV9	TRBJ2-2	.	TGTGCCAGCAGCGCCCCCCTCCAGGGAGGGAACACCGGGGAGCTGTTTTTT	CASSAPLQGGNTGELFF
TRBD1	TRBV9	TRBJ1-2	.	TGTGCCAGCAGCGCCTGGGACAGGCGGAACTATGGCTACACCTTC	CASSAWDRRNYGYTF
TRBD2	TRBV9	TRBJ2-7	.	TGTGCCAGCAGCCGCAGTCGGGGGGGGCTGTCCTACGAGCAGTACTTC	CASSRSRGGLSYEQYF
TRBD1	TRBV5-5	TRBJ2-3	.	TGTGCCAGCAGCTGGGGACAGAGCACAGATACGCAGTATTTT	CASSWGQSTDTQYF
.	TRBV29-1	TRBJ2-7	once	TGCAGCGTTGAAGCTCTTGTTGACTTTACCTACGAGCAGTACTTC	CSVEALVDFTYEQYF
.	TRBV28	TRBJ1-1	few	TGTGCCAGCAGTTTAGGCCTCACTGAAGCTTTCTTT	CASSLGLTEAFF
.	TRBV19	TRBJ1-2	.	TGTGCCAGTAGTGACCGGGACCTCTTCATTGGGGGCTACACCTTC	CASSDRDLFIGGYTF